This TCR beta chain derives from a study of cytomegalovirus exposure and HLA in healthy donors. Germline V gives CDR1 SGHRS, CDR2 YFSETQ. The CDR3 spans 18 residues. The V and J ends lost 2 bases and 2 bases respectively, with 20 bases between them. Amplification used 60 Vbeta primers and 13 Jbeta primers. Libraries were prepared by immunoSEQ multiplex PCR; TCRdb keeps only in-frame clonotypes and omits some of them. The top ten hold more than 1.5% of the sample, which has about 180,000 clones, 82% seen once. A note on this clone: The antigen is undetermined.

Study results and limitations: Associated with HLA alleles at 0.05 false discovery rate in a later analysis were over 15,000 TCR beta sequences.

The sequence was obtained from a man in his forties or fifties in good health and CMV-seronegative. The sequenced sample consisted of PBMCs. V and J are TRBV5-1 and TRBJ2-1, with D perhaps TRBD1 (6 bases). The CDR3 reads CASSLFTPGQRTYNEQFF. In DNA form, the CDR3 reads TGCGCCAGCAGCTTATTTACGCCGGGACAACGAACCTACAATGAGCAGTTCTTC.